One sample yielded the 18 T cell receptor beta chains listed below, sequenced in a study of OX40 agonist ivuxolimab in advanced cancers. Sequencing was performed with immunoSEQ multiplex PCR; in TCRdb, only in-frame clones are kept and a portion is missing. The table lists about 80,000 clones, around 90% of them singletons, with roughly 0.32% in the top ten. This material consisted of CD4+ or CD8+ T cells sorted from blood, taken in a trial of the OX40 agonist ivuxolimab. The receptors shown here come from an adult with an advanced solid tumor such as melanoma, head and neck, liver or kidney cancer.

The V call is TRBV19, the J call TRBJ2-1; the match to TRBD2 covers 10 bases. The CDR3 is 14 amino acids. Germline V gene sequence: CDR1 LNHDA, CDR2 SQIVND (reference sequence). V shed 4 bases and J 10 bases; nucleotides not matched to a gene: 7. The CDR3 sequence: CASSTGTSDGEQFF. For the CDR3, the DNA is TGTGCCAGTAGTACCGGGACTAGCGACGGAGAGCAGTTCTTC.

The rearrangement links TRBV18 to TRBJ1-4; D not resolved. Germline CDR1 is KGHSH and CDR2 is LQKENI. V dropped 5 bases and J dropped 7 bases, with 17 bases sitting between them. This CDR3 comprises 15 residues. The CDR3: CASSSNLKSSEKLFF. CDR3 nucleotides: TGTGCCAGCTCATCCAACCTTAAAAGTTCTGAAAAACTGTTTTTT.

The gene calls are TRBV5-6 and TRBJ1-1, with no clear D. Trimming took off 4 bases at V and 2 bases at J, with 12 bases between the two ends. CDR3 length: 14 residues. The germline CDR1 and CDR2 sequences are SGHDT and YYEEEE. The CDR3 nucleotides read TGTGCCAGCAGCCGCCCCGGGAGCAACACTGAAGCTTTCTTT. Amino acid sequence: CASSRPGSNTEAFF.

In DNA, the CDR3 is TGTGCCAGCAGTTACCCCCACCCGGCGGACTACGAGCAGTACTTC. Amino acid sequence: CASSYPHPADYEQYF. The chain joins TRBV6-5 to TRBJ2-5; the D is unclear. The end of the DNA is better explained by TRBJ2-7, so the J call may be wrong. Germline CDR1 and CDR2: MNHEY and SVGAGI. The CDR3 is 15 amino acids.

This rearrangement joins TRBV5-1 to TRBJ2-3; 7 positions agree with TRBD1. This CDR3 region has 15 residues. Trimming at V came to 1 base and at J to 6 bases, leaving 8 bases not matched to a gene. Germline CDR1 reads SGHRS; CDR2 reads YFSETQ. In nucleotides, the CDR3 is TGCGCCAGCAGCTTGTTACAGGGGCAGGGGGATACGCAGTATTTT. Translating gives CASSLLQGQGDTQYF.

This clone occurred a few times. V gene TRBV7-9 combines with J gene TRBJ1-2; D not certain. Germline CDR1 is SEHNR and CDR2 is FQNEAQ (reference sequence). The CDR3 contains 15 residues. Trimming took 6 bases from V and 8 from J, leaving 22 bases between them. Written as DNA, the CDR3 is TGTGCCAGCAGTCAGTTAGGCGGGGAGTCGCGCGGCTACACCTTC. Translation gives CASSQLGGESRGYTF.

The chain is built from TRBV11-2 and TRBJ2-7; D tentatively fits TRBD1 or TRBD2 (6 bases each). The CDR3 sequence is 15 residues long. V was pared by 4 bases and J by 4 bases, with 17 bases between. CDR1 is SGHAT and CDR2 is FQNNGV in the germline V gene. CDR3 sequence reads: CASSSPRQGTYEQYV. CDR3 coding DNA: TGTGCCAGCAGCTCTCCGCGCCAGGGGACTTACGAGCAGTACGTC.

The chain is built from TRBV18 and TRBJ2-2; the D is unclear. V was trimmed by 3 bases and J by 3 bases, leaving 11 bases between them. CDR3 size: 15 residues. Germline V CDR1 and CDR2: KGHSH, LQKENI. CDR3 region: CASSPIKLHTGELFF. The CDR3 DNA is TGTGCCAGCTCACCTATAAAATTGCACACCGGGGAGCTGTTTTTT.

This clone was detected only once. Here the CDR3 reads CASSSGRPTDTQYF. The CDR3 coding sequence is TGCGCCAGCTCATCGGGACGGCCCACAGATACGCAGTATTTT. The chain has TRBV5-1 and TRBJ2-3, with D tentatively TRBD1 or TRBD2 (5 bases each). V shed 7 bases and J shed 2 bases, with 14 bases lying between them. Germline values: CDR1 SGHRS, CDR2 YFSETQ. CDR3 size: 14 residues.

This rearrangement joins TRBV6-5 to TRBJ2-5; D is perhaps TRBD1 (6 bases). Between the trimmed V and J ends, which lost 8 bases and 7 bases, there was a span of 23 bases. Germline CDR1 and CDR2: MNHEY and SVGAGI. The CDR3 is 15 amino acids. CDR3 in DNA: TGTGCCAGCTCCCGAGGGACAACTGAAAGTGGGACCCAGTACTTC. Protein: CASSRGTTESGTQYF.

The chain joins TRBV28 to TRBJ1-1; TRBD1 aligns across 7 bases. Germline V CDR1 and CDR2: MDHEN, SYDVKM. Germline trimming cut 2 bases from V and 7 bases from J; bases unmatched to any gene: 4. This CDR3 comprises 13 residues. CDR3 in amino acids: CASSLLTGVEAFF. CDR3 bases: TGTGCCAGCAGTTTACTCACAGGGGTTGAAGCTTTCTTT.

This chain links TRBV11-2 with TRBJ2-5; TRBD2 matches 7 bases. The CDR3 runs to 13 residues. Germline V gives CDR1 SGHAT, CDR2 FQNNGV. Trimming at V came to 8 bases and at J to 3 bases, leaving 6 bases not matched to a gene. The CDR3 region has the DNA TGTGCCAGCTCCCCGGGGACTAAAGAGACCCAGTACTTC. It translates to CASSPGTKETQYF.

This rearrangement joins TRBV5-1 to TRBJ1-4, with 9 positions matching TRBD1. The CDR3 is 16 amino acids. J gave up 6 bases and V 3 bases, and 9 bases lay outside the gene matches. From germline, CDR1 is SGHRS and CDR2 YFSETQ. In DNA, the CDR3 is TGCGCCAGCAGCTCCATGGGACAGGGTCTACATGAAAAACTGTTTTTT. This translates into CASSSMGQGLHEKLFF.

V usage is TRBV7-8 and J usage is TRBJ1-5; 7 bases align to TRBD1. The CDR3 extends over 13 amino acids. J gave up 5 bases and V 4 bases, and 2 bases lay outside the gene matches. From germline, CDR1 is SGHVS and CDR2 FQNEAQ. The CDR3 reads CASSSQGDQPQHF. The CDR3 DNA reads as TGTGCCAGCAGCTCTCAGGGGGATCAGCCCCAGCATTTT.

This clone came up once. This chain joins TRBV6-5 and TRBJ1-2; D is possibly TRBD1 (5 bases). In germline, CDR1 is MNHEY, CDR2 SVGAGI. The V and J ends lost 1 base and 6 bases respectively, with 12 bases between them. This CDR3 has 14 residues. The CDR3 reads CASSYYGGENGYTF. The CDR3 DNA reads as TGTGCCAGCAGTTACTACGGGGGGGAGAATGGCTACACCTTC.

The CDR3 DNA reads as TGTGCCAGCTCACCAGGGGTGGGCGGCTACACCTTC. Translation: CASSPGVGGYTF. V and J are TRBV18 and TRBJ1-2, with D uncertain. Germline V lookup: CDR1 KGHSH, CDR2 LQKENI. V was trimmed by 2 bases and J by 8 bases, leaving 9 bases between them. The CDR3 extends over 12 amino acids.

This clone was picked up one time. The chain uses TRBV20-1 and TRBJ2-1, with D uncertain. In germline, CDR1 is DFQATT, CDR2 SNEGSKA (reference sequence). The CDR3 covers 10 residues. Trimming cost V 4 bases and J 4 bases, with 2 bases left between them. The CDR3, as DNA: TGCAGTGCTATATACAATGAGCAGTTCTTC. As protein: CSAIYNEQFF.

J is TRBJ2-6 and V is TRBV18, with D hard to call. Looked up from germline, CDR1 is KGHSH and CDR2 is LQKENI. The CDR3 has 14 amino acids. Trimming pared 6 bases from V and 3 bases from J, leaving 9 bases between. CDR3 sequence: CASSGSYGANVLTF. As DNA, the CDR3 is TGTGCCAGCTCCGGCTCGTATGGGGCCAACGTCCTGACTTTC.